Shown below are 17 T cell receptor beta chains from a single sample sequenced in a study of regulatory T cells in long-lasting Graves disease. For TCR beta, libraries came from iRepertoire HTBI primers and Arm-PCR of CDR3 regions. TCRdb called the multiplex PCR reads again in MiXCR, with one record for every CDR3 protein. The top ten clones hold roughly three fifths of a sample with roughly 300,000 distinct CDR3 sequences, 20% to 25% of them seen once. As to time point: persistent/refractory GD, antithyroid drugs over 5 years with positive TRAb. RNA isolated from PBMCs was used to make the TCR library. The specimen comprised peripheral blood mononuclear cells (PBMCs), sampled when the disease was refractory, from a patient treated with antithyroid drugs. All receptors come from a female donor with Graves disease.

This clonotype was seen repeatedly, ten times or more. This sequence joins TRBV5-5 and TRBJ2-5; TRBD2 is a possible D gene (6 bases). From germline, CDR1 is SGHKS and CDR2 YYEKEE (reference sequence). V was clipped by 5 bases and J by 1 base, with 15 bases between them. This CDR3 is 15 amino acids long. In nucleotides, the CDR3 is TGTGCCAGCAGTGTTAACCGGGACTTCCAAGAGACCCAGTACTTC. Protein sequence: CASSVNRDFQETQYF.

This clonotype turned up a few times. This sequence joins TRBV27 and TRBJ2-5, with 9 bases lining up with TRBD2. The CDR3 contains 14 residues. The V gene end was trimmed by 3 bases and the J gene end by 6 bases; junction bases not matched to a gene: 5. Germline CDR1 and CDR2: MNHEY and SMNVEV (reference sequence). DNA of the CDR3: TGTGCCAGCAGTTTGGCGGGAGGGCTGCAGACCCAGTACTTC. Protein: CASSLAGGLQTQYF.

This clonotype was seen many times. This chain joins TRBV6-1 and TRBJ2-5; 7 bases map to TRBD2. V shed 5 bases, J shed 1 base, and the junction held 4 bases outside the gene matches. Germline lookup yields CDR1 MNHNS and CDR2 SASEGT. CDR3 size: 14 residues. DNA of the CDR3: TGTGCCAGCAGTAGAGCGGGGTCCCAAGAGACCCAGTACTTC. It is translated as CASSRAGSQETQYF.

This chain links TRBV10-3 with TRBJ2-5, with 9 bases fitting TRBD1. The CDR3 has 14 residues. CDR1 and CDR2 from the germline V gene are ENHRY and SYGVKD. Trimming at V came to 4 bases and at J to 1 base, leaving 1 base not matched to a gene. This CDR3 is CAISGDRVQETQYF. The CDR3 DNA sequence: TGTGCCATCAGTGGGGACAGGGTCCAAGAGACCCAGTACTTC.

The sample holds a few counts of this clonotype. The gene calls are TRBV18 and TRBJ2-7, with unresolved D. V was shortened by 0 bases and J by 6 bases, with 9 bases between the two germline ends. This CDR3 comprises 13 residues. In germline, CDR1 is KGHSH, CDR2 LQKENI. The CDR3, as DNA: TGTGCCAGCTCACCACCTCCGGAACTCGAGCAGTACTTC. The encoded protein is CASSPPPELEQYF.

This clonotype came up many times. The chain uses TRBV28 and TRBJ1-2, with a weak D call TRBD1 (5 bases). CDR1 and CDR2 from the germline V gene are MDHEN and SYDVKM. The CDR3 is made up of 18 amino acids. V was pared by 7 bases and J by 6 bases, with 30 bases between. CDR3 nucleotide sequence: TGTGCCAGCACGGCTTCTTTTTTCAAGCAGGGAGTGGAAGATGGCTACACCTTC. Translated, it gives CASTASFFKQGVEDGYTF.

This clonotype was observed many times. The chain combines TRBV12-3 or TRBV12-4 with TRBJ2-4; 9 bases agree with TRBD1. The V segment lost 7 bases and the J segment 8 bases; nucleotides outside the gene matches: 6. The CDR3 sequence is 13 residues long. The CDR3 coding sequence is TGTGCCAGCACGGGACAGGGAATCGACATTCAGTACTTC. Its protein product is CASTGQGIDIQYF.

Details on this clonotype: This may be a read error: a much more frequent sequence differs by one nucleotide. The V gene is TRBV6-1, the J gene TRBJ1-5; D remains ambiguous. V dropped 5 bases and J dropped 6 bases, with 11 bases sitting between them. This CDR3 region has 13 residues. Germline CDR1 reads MNHNS; CDR2 reads SASEGT. The CDR3 DNA sequence: TGTGCCAGCAGTCATAGTCGGGGTCAGCCCCAGCATTTT. Amino acid sequence: CASSHSRGQPQHF.

This clonotype was recorded a few times. This rearrangement joins TRBV29-1 to TRBJ2-7; perhaps D is TRBD1 or TRBD2 (6 bases each). CDR3 length: 17 residues. Germline V gene lookup returns CDR1 SQVTM and CDR2 ANQGSEA. The V end lost 4 bases, the J end lost 7 bases, and 29 bases lay between the germline ends. The CDR3 loop is CSVVPRMGGVAVREQYF. The CDR3, as DNA: TGCAGCGTTGTTCCCCGGATGGGGGGCGTGGCAGTTCGGGAGCAGTACTTC.

This clonotype was counted ten times or more. This chain links TRBV28 with TRBJ2-7; 9 bases are shared with TRBD1. The CDR3 spans 14 residues. Trimming cost V 2 bases and J 7 bases; bases outside gene matches: 6. The V gene's germline CDR1 is MDHEN and CDR2 SYDVKM. DNA for the CDR3: TGTGCCAGCAGTTTAGTACAGGGGGCTAGGGAGCAGTACTTC. Translating gives CASSLVQGAREQYF.

In nucleotides, the CDR3 is TGTGCCAGCAGCTTGGCGGGCAGGGGGCACGAGCAGTACTTC. Encoded protein: CASSLAGRGHEQYF. The chain links TRBV5-6 to TRBJ2-7; 8 nucleotides match TRBD1. J gave up 5 bases and V 0 bases, and 4 bases lay outside the gene matches. This CDR3 region has 14 residues. The germline CDR1 and CDR2 sequences are SGHDT and YYEEEE. Full variable domain (rest looked up from reference TRBV5-6 and TRBJ2-7): DAGVTQSPTHLIKTRGQQVTLRCSPKSGHDTVSWYQQALGQGPQFIFQYYEEEERQRGNFPDRFSGHQFPNYSSELNVNALLLGDSALYLCASSLAGRGHEQYFGPGTRLTVT.

Only a few counts were recorded for this clonotype. V usage is TRBV29-1 and J usage is TRBJ1-5, with 8 bases that match TRBD1. The CDR3 is 14 residues long. J gave up 2 bases and V 4 bases, and 4 bases lay outside the gene matches. In germline, CDR1 is SQVTM, CDR2 ANQGSEA. In DNA form, the CDR3 reads TGCAGCGTTGTTACAGGGGGTGGCAATCAGCCCCAGCATTTT. Its translation: CSVVTGGGNQPQHF.

J is TRBJ1-1 and V is TRBV15; D remains unclear. The V end lost 8 bases, the J end lost 0 bases, and 7 bases lay between the germline ends. CDR3 length: 12 amino acids. The germline V gene encodes CDR1 LNHNV and CDR2 YYDKDF (reference sequence). The DNA for the CDR3 is TGTGCCACCGGGCAGGTGAACACTGAAGCTTTCTTT. Translation: CATGQVNTEAFF.

The sample holds a few counts of this clonotype. CDR3 DNA: TGCAGTGCTACCAGCTCTGGAAACACCATATATTTT. Amino acid sequence: CSATSSGNTIYF. The chain is built from TRBV20-1 and TRBJ1-3; D unclear. The V gene lost 4 bases and the J gene lost 0 bases, with 4 bases spanning the gap. The germline CDR1 and CDR2 sequences are DFQATT and SNEGSKA (reference sequence). The CDR3 totals 12 residues.

This clonotype was detected only a few times. Written as DNA, the CDR3 is TGTGCCTGGATGTATGCGATGAACACTGAAGCTTTCTTT. Translation: CAWMYAMNTEAFF. This rearrangement joins TRBV30 to TRBJ1-1; D gene unclear. The CDR3 spans 13 residues. The V gene's germline CDR1 is GTSNPN and CDR2 SVGIG (reference sequence). V gave up 4 bases and J gave up 0 bases, with 9 bases separating them.

This clonotype was detected many times. J is TRBJ2-3 and V is TRBV9, with 7 bases fitting TRBD2. J was trimmed by 5 bases and V by 3 bases; bases with no gene match: 12. In germline, CDR1 is SGDLS, CDR2 YYNGEE. CDR3 size: 16 residues. This chain's CDR3 is CASSEVTGLYGDTQYF. The CDR3 nucleotides are TGTGCCAGCAGCGAGGTCACGGGACTATATGGAGATACGCAGTATTTT.

In this sample, this clonotype turned up once. This chain connects TRBV4-1 to TRBJ1-5; the D gene is possibly TRBD1 (5 bases). Germline loops: CDR1 MGHRA, CDR2 YSYEKL. The CDR3 is 15 amino acids. V was cut by 1 base and J by 1 base, with 8 bases left in between. DNA of the CDR3: TGCGCCAGCAGCCAAGGGCAGGGAAGCAATCAGCCCCAGCATTTT. Translation: CASSQGQGSNQPQHF.